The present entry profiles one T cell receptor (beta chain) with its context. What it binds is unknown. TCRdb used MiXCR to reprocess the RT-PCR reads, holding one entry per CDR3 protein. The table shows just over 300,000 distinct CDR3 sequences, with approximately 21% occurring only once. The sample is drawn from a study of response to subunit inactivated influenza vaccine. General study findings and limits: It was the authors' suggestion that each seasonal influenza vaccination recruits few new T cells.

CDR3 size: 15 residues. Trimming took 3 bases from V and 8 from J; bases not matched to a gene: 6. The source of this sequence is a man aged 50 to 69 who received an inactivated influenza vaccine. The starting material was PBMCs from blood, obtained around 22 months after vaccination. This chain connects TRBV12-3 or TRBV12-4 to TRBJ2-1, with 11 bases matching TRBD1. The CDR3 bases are TGTGCCAGCAGTTTCTCGGACAGGGGGCACGATGAGCAGTTCTTC. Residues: CASSFSDRGHDEQFF.